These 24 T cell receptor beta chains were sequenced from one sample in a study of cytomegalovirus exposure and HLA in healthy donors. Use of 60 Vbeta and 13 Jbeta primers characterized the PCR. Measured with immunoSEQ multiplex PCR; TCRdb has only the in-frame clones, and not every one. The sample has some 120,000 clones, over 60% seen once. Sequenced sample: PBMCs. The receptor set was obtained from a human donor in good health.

The CDR3 coding sequence is TGTGCCAGCAGTGACCAGGCAAGCGGGAGGGAGACCCAGTACTTC. This sequence encodes CASSDQASGRETQYF. J is TRBJ2-5 and V is TRBV6-4; TRBD2 matches 9 bases. This CDR3 is built from 15 residues. V lost 2 bases to trimming and J lost 5 bases; unmatched junction nucleotides: 6. Germline CDR1 is MRHNA and CDR2 is SNTAGT.

The CDR3 protein is CASSLYASGRGELFF. The CDR3 bases are TGTGCCAGCAGTTTATATGCTAGCGGGAGGGGGGAGCTGTTTTTT. The chain couples TRBV28 to TRBJ2-2; 11 bases map to TRBD2. Trimming at V came to 1 base and at J to 8 bases, leaving 3 bases not matched to a gene. The CDR3 totals 15 residues. The germline gives CDR1 MDHEN, CDR2 SYDVKM. Using reference TRBV28 and TRBJ2-2 for the parts outside the CDR3, the full variable domain is DVKVTQSSRYLVKRTGEKVFLECVQDMDHENMFWYRQDPGLGLRLIYFSYDVKMKEKGDIPEGYSVSREKKERFSLILESASTNQTSMYLCASSLYASGRGELFFGEGSRLTVL.

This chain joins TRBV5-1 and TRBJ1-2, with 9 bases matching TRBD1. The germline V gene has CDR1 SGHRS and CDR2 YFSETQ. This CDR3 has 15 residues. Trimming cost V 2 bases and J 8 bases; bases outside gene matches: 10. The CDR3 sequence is CASSLIDGTGSGYTF. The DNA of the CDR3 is TGCGCCAGCAGCTTAATTGATGGGACAGGGAGCGGCTACACCTTC.

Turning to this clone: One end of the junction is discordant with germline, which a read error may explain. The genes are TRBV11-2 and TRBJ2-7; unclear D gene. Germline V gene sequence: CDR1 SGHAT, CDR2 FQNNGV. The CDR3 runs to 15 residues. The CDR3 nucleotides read TGTGCCAGCAGCCCCGGGTGGCGGAACTCCTACGAGCAGCACTTC. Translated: CASSPGWRNSYEQHF.

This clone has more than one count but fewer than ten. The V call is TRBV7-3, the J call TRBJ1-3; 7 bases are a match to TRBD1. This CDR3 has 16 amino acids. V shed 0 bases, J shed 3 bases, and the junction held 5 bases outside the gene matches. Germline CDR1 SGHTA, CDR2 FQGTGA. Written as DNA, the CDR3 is TGTGCCAGCAGCTTAACTCCCAGGGGGAATGGAAACACCATATATTTT. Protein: CASSLTPRGNGNTIYF.

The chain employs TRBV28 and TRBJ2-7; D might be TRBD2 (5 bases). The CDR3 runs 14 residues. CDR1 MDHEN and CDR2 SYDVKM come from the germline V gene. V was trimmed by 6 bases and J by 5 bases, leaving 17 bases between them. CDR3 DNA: TGTGCCAGCAGCCACGAGGACCGAGGGAACGAGCAGTACTTC. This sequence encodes CASSHEDRGNEQYF.

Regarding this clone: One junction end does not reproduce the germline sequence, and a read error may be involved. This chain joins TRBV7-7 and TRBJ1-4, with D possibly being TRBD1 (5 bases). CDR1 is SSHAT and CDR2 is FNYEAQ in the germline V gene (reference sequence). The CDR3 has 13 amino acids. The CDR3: CASSLRRGEKLFF. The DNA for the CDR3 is TGTGCTAGCAGCTTGCGAAGGGGAGAAAAACTGTTTTTT.

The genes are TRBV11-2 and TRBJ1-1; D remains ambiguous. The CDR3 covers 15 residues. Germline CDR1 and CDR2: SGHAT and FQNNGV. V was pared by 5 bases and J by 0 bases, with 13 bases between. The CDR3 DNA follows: TGTGCCAGCAGCCCAAAGGAGCGGATGAACACTGAAGCTTTCTTT. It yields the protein CASSPKERMNTEAFF.

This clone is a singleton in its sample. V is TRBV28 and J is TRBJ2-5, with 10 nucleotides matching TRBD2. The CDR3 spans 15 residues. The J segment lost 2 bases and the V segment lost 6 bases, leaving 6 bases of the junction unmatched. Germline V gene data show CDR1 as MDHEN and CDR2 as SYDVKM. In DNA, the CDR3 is TGTGCCAGCAGCCCGACTAGCGGGTATCAAGAGACCCAGTACTTC. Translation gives CASSPTSGYQETQYF.

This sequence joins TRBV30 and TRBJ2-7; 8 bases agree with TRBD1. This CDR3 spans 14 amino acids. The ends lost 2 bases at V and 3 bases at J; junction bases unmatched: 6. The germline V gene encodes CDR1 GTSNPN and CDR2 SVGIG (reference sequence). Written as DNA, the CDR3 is TGTGCCTGGAGTACGGGACAGGTCCTCTACGAGCAGTACTTC. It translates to CAWSTGQVLYEQYF.

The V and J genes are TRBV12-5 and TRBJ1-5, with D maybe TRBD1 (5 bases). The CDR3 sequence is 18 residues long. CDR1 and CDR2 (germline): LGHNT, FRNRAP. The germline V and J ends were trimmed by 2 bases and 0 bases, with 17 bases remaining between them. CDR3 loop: CASGLMPTGTYSNQPQHF. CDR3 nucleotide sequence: TGTGCTAGTGGTTTGATGCCCACCGGGACTTATAGCAATCAGCCCCAGCATTTT.

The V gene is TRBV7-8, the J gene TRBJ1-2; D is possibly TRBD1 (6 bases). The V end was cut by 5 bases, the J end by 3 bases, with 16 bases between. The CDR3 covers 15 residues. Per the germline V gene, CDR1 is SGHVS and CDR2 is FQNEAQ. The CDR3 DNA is TGTGCCAGCAGCCATGACAGGTCCAGCTACTATGGCTACACCTTC. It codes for CASSHDRSSYYGYTF.

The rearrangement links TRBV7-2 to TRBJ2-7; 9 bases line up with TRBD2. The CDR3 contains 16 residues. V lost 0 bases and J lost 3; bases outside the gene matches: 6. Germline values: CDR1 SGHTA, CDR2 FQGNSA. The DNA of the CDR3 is TGTGCCAGCAGCTTAGCCTCCGGGACTAGCAGCTACGAGCAGTACTTC. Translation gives CASSLASGTSSYEQYF.

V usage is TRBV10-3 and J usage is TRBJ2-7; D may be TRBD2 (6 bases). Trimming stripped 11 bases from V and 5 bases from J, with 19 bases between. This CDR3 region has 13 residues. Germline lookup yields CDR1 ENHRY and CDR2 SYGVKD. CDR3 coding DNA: TGTGCCGTCCGGTGGGGGGTCGGGGACGAGCAGTACTTC. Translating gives CAVRWGVGDEQYF.

In DNA form, the CDR3 reads TGTGCCAGCAGCGTAGTGACTAGCGGGAGTTCCCCGTTCTTC. Translated, it gives CASSVVTSGSSPFF. The rearrangement joins TRBV9 to TRBJ2-1, with TRBD2 identical over 12 bases. Trimming cost V 0 bases and J 15 bases; bases outside gene matches: 7. Germline loops: CDR1 SGDLS, CDR2 YYNGEE. This CDR3 region has 14 residues.

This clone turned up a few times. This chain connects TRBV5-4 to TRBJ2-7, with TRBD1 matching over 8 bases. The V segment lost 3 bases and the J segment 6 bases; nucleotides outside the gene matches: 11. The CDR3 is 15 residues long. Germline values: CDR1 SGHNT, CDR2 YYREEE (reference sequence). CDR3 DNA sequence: TGTGCCAGCAGCTCCGGGGCGACAGGGGAGGCCGAGCAGTACTTC. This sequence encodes CASSSGATGEAEQYF.

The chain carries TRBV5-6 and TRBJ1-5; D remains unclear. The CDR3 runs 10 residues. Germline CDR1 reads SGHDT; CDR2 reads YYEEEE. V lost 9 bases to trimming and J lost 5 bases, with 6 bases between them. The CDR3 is CATADQPQHF. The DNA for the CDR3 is TGTGCCACCGCGGATCAGCCCCAGCATTTT.

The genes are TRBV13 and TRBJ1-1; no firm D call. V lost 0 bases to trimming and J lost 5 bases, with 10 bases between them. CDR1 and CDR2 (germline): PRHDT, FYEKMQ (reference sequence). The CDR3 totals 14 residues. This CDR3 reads CASSLGLTATEAFF. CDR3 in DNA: TGTGCCAGCAGCTTAGGCCTCACAGCTACTGAAGCTTTCTTT. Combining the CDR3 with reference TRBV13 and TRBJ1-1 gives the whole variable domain AAGVIQSPRHLIKEKRETATLKCYPIPRHDTVYWYQQGPGQDPQFLISFYEKMQSDKGSIPDRFSAQQFSDYHSELNMSSLELGDSALYFCASSLGLTATEAFFGQGTRLTVV.

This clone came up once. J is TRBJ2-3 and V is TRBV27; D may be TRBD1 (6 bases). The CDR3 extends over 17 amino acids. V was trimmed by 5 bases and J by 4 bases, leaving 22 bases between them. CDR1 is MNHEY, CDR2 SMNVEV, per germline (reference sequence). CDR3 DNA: TGTGCCAGCAGTCTCGAGACCTCCAGGGGAAACCCAGATACGCAGTATTTT. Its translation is CASSLETSRGNPDTQYF.

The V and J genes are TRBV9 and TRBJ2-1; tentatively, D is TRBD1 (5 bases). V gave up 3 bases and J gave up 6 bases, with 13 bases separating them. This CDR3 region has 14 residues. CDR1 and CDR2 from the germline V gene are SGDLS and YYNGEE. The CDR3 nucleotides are TGTGCCAGCAGCGCGGACACCAAGATCAATGAGCAGTTCTTC. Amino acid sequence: CASSADTKINEQFF.

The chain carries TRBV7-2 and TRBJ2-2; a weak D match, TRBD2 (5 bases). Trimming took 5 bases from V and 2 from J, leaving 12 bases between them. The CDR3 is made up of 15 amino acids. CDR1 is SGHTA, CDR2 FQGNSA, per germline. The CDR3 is CASSPKDSNTGELFF. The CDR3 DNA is TGTGCCAGCAGCCCCAAGGACTCAAACACCGGGGAGCTGTTTTTT.

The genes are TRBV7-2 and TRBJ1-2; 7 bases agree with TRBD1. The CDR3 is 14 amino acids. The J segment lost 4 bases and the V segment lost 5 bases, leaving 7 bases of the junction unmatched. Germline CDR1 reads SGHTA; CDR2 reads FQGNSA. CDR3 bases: TGTGCCAGCAGCGAACAGGGGCCGCTCTATGGCTACACCTTC. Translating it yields CASSEQGPLYGYTF.

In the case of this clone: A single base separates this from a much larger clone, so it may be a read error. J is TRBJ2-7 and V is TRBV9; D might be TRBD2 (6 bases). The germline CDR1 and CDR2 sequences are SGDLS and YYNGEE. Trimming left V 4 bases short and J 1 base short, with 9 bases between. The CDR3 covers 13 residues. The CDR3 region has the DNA TGTGCCAGCAGCCTAGGGACTTCCTACGAGCAGTACTTC. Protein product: CASSLGTSYEQYF.

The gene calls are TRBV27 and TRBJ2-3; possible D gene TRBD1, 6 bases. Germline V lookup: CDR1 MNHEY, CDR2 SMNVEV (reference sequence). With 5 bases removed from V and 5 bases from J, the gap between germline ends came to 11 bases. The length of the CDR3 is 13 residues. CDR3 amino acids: CASSPIGGDTQYF. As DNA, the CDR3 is TGTGCCAGCAGTCCCATAGGGGGAGATACGCAGTATTTT.